A single sample gave rise to the 22 T cell receptor beta chains below, sequenced in a study of T-cell reconstitution after alpha-beta-depleted transplantation in children. Molecular barcoding with unique molecular identifiers was used for the TCRbeta library. TCRdb fed the PCR reads into MiXCR, producing one record per CDR3 protein. The sample shows approximately 400,000 distinct CDR3 sequences, 15% to 20% of them seen only once. This specimen consisted of PBMCs, mostly from graft donor cells, obtained 360 days after TCRalphabeta/CD19-depleted stem cell transplant. These receptors all come from a boy less than two years old who had a stem cell transplant for Wiskott-Aldrich syndrome, so the T cells may come from the graft donor.

This clonotype was seen only a few times. The rearrangement links TRBV12-3 or TRBV12-4 to TRBJ2-7; 11 bases map to TRBD1. V dropped 6 bases and J dropped 3; count of bases not matched to a gene: 4. The CDR3 spans 14 residues. CDR3 sequence: CASSWTGGIYEQYF. CDR3 DNA: TGTGCCAGCAGCTGGACAGGGGGCATCTACGAGCAGTACTTC.

This clonotype was recorded a few times. The chain joins TRBV12-3 or TRBV12-4 to TRBJ2-1; 7 bases align to TRBD2. Germline trimming cut 2 bases from V and 6 bases from J; bases unmatched to any gene: 4. The CDR3 runs 14 residues. The CDR3 loop is CASSLRGLSNEQFF. The CDR3 DNA is TGTGCCAGCAGTTTAAGGGGACTATCCAATGAGCAGTTCTTC.

This clonotype was seen many times. V gene TRBV28 combines with J gene TRBJ2-3; either TRBD1 or TRBD2 may supply D (5 bases each). The length of the CDR3 is 16 residues. Trimming cost V 1 base and J 2 bases, with 13 bases left between them. Germline CDR1 is MDHEN and CDR2 is SYDVKM. Here the CDR3 DNA reads TGTGCCAGCAGTTTATTGGGGACCTTCTACACAGATACGCAGTATTTT. It encodes CASSLLGTFYTDTQYF.

The chain joins TRBV5-6 to TRBJ2-2; 7 bases fit TRBD1. There are 19 residues in the CDR3. V shed 0 bases, J shed 0 bases, and the junction held 11 bases outside the gene matches. Germline V lookup: CDR1 SGHDT, CDR2 YYEEEE. In DNA, the CDR3 is TGTGCCAGCAGCTTGGCTACGAAAGACAGGGCTCCGAACACCGGGGAGCTGTTTTTT. Translation gives CASSLATKDRAPNTGELFF. The full variable domain, completed using reference TRBV5-6 and TRBJ2-2, is DAGVTQSPTHLIKTRGQQVTLRCSPKSGHDTVSWYQQALGQGPQFIFQYYEEEERQRGNFPDRFSGHQFPNYSSELNVNALLLGDSALYLCASSLATKDRAPNTGELFFGEGSRLTVL.

This clonotype showed up just a few times. V and J are TRBV25-1 and TRBJ1-3, with D possibly matching TRBD1 (6 bases). Trimming took 7 bases from V and 7 from J, leaving 17 bases between them. This CDR3 region has 14 residues. Germline V gives CDR1 MGHDK, CDR2 SYGVNS. CDR3 bases: TGTGCCAGCATGGGGCGGGCCACAGGGAACACCATATATTTT. This gives the protein CASMGRATGNTIYF.

V gene TRBV28 combines with J gene TRBJ2-2, with TRBD1 matching 9 bases. There are 14 residues in the CDR3. The junction had 3 bases not matched to a gene; V was cut back by 5 bases and J by 5 bases. Per germline, CDR1 MDHEN and CDR2 SYDVKM. The CDR3 sequence is CASSTGGRTGELFF. CDR3 in DNA: TGTGCCAGCAGTACAGGGGGCCGGACCGGGGAGCTGTTTTTT.

This chain joins TRBV5-1 and TRBJ2-7; perhaps D is TRBD1 or TRBD2 (7 bases each). The CDR3 covers 15 residues. Trimming shortened V by 4 bases and J by 5 bases, and 19 bases separated the two germline ends. Germline V CDR1 and CDR2: SGHRS, YFSETQ. In nucleotides, the CDR3 is TGCGCCAGCAGCCTCAGGGGGGGGCAGGTCCACGAGCAGTACTTC. Protein product: CASSLRGGQVHEQYF. Using reference TRBV5-1 and TRBJ2-7 for the parts outside the CDR3, the full variable domain is KAGVTQTPRYLIKTRGQQVTLSCSPISGHRSVSWYQQTPGQGLQFLFEYFSETQRNKGNFPGRFSGRQFSNSRSEMNVSTLELGDSALYLCASSLRGGQVHEQYFGPGTRLTVT.

The chain links TRBV5-8 to TRBJ2-3; D gene uncertain. Germline CDR1 reads SGHTS; CDR2 reads YDEGEE. The CDR3 totals 16 residues. V lost 0 bases to trimming and J lost 3 bases, with 14 bases between them. The CDR3 protein is CASSLVETRLTDTQYF. DNA for the CDR3: TGTGCCAGCAGCTTGGTGGAGACCCGCCTTACAGATACGCAGTATTTT.

This clonotype was recorded at least ten times. The chain couples TRBV5-6 to TRBJ2-3, with D hard to call. This CDR3 spans 15 amino acids. Germline loops: CDR1 SGHDT, CDR2 YYEEEE. The V end was cut by 4 bases, the J end by 3 bases, with 15 bases between. Here the CDR3 DNA reads TGTGCCAGCAGCAGCGTTGGTGGTGGGACAGATACGCAGTATTTT. It codes for CASSSVGGGTDTQYF. Based on the CDR3 plus reference TRBV5-6 and TRBJ2-3, the full variable domain is DAGVTQSPTHLIKTRGQQVTLRCSPKSGHDTVSWYQQALGQGPQFIFQYYEEEERQRGNFPDRFSGHQFPNYSSELNVNALLLGDSALYLCASSSVGGGTDTQYFGPGTRLTVL.

Only a few counts were recorded for this clonotype. CDR3: CASSLLESGTGGTKTQYF. The CDR3 DNA sequence: TGTGCCAGCAGCTTGCTCGAGTCTGGGACAGGAGGGACTAAGACCCAGTACTTC. J is TRBJ2-5 and V is TRBV5-5; D may be TRBD1 (8 bases). Trimming took 1 base from V and 6 from J, leaving 25 bases between them. CDR3 length equals 18 residues. The germline V gene encodes CDR1 SGHKS and CDR2 YYEKEE (reference sequence).

DNA for the CDR3: TGTGCCACCAGTGATTTGAAGGGACAGGGCGGATTAGCGGGAGGGGGTGAGCAGTTCTTC. It encodes CATSDLKGQGGLAGGGEQFF. V and J are TRBV24-1 and TRBJ2-1; TRBD2 agrees at 11 bases. The J segment lost 9 bases and the V segment lost 0 bases, leaving 18 bases of the junction unmatched. The CDR3 is 20 amino acids. Germline assignment: CDR1 KGHDR and CDR2 SFDVKD.

This clonotype has more than one count but fewer than ten. The chain joins TRBV11-2 to TRBJ2-3; D remains ambiguous. CDR1 and CDR2 (germline): SGHAT, FQNNGV. Trimming stripped 5 bases from V and 1 base from J, with 13 bases between. The CDR3 length is 15 residues. CDR3 residues: CASSATPRGTDTQYF. The CDR3 DNA sequence: TGTGCCAGCAGCGCCACCCCCAGAGGCACAGATACGCAGTATTTT.

This clonotype has more than one count but fewer than ten. This chain joins TRBV7-2 and TRBJ2-3; 7 nucleotides agree with TRBD2. V trimming: 3 bases; J trimming: 2 bases; junction bases outside the gene matches: 23. This CDR3 has 21 amino acids. In germline, CDR1 is SGHTA, CDR2 FQGNSA. The CDR3 nucleotides read TGTGCCAGCAGCTTCTCGCTGGGAGGGAGAGGTCCCTGGCTGCACACAGATACGCAGTATTTT. This sequence encodes CASSFSLGGRGPWLHTDTQYF. Full variable domain (missing parts from reference TRBV7-2 and TRBJ2-3): GAGVSQSPSNKVTEKGKDVELRCDPISGHTALYWYRQSLGQGLEFLIYFQGNSAPDKSGLPSDRFSAERTGGSVSTLTIQRTQQEDSAVYLCASSFSLGGRGPWLHTDTQYFGPGTRLTVL.

This clonotype was seen a few times. This chain uses TRBV2 with TRBJ1-1; D perhaps matches TRBD1 (5 bases). Looked up from germline, CDR1 is SNHLY and CDR2 is FYNNEI. Trimming cost V 7 bases and J 4 bases, with 16 bases left between them. The CDR3 has 14 residues. CDR3 in DNA: TGTGCCAGCATTACCGGGCAGGGAGGCACTGAAGCTTTCTTT. It translates to CASITGQGGTEAFF. The variable domain in full, with the rest retrieved from reference TRBV2 and TRBJ1-1, is EPEVTQTPSHQVTQMGQEVILRCVPISNHLYFYWYRQILGQKVEFLVSFYNNEISEKSEIFDDQFSVERPDGSNFTLKIRSTKLEDSAMYFCASITGQGGTEAFFGQGTRLTVV.

This clonotype showed up many times. The genes are TRBV7-9 and TRBJ1-2, with a weak D call TRBD1 (6 bases). The CDR3 extends over 14 amino acids. The germline V gene encodes CDR1 SEHNR and CDR2 FQNEAQ (reference sequence). V gave up 5 bases and J gave up 6 bases, with 16 bases separating them. CDR3 in DNA: TGTGCCAGCAGCACGACAGGTCTACTAAATGGCTACACCTTC. This codes for CASSTTGLLNGYTF.

In the case of this clonotype: This may be a read error: a much more frequent sequence differs by one nucleotide. The final CDR3 position lacks the conserved phenylalanine or tryptophan, pointing to a likely read error. The chain has TRBV29-1 and TRBJ2-6; 8 bases are a match to TRBD1. The CDR3 extends over 12 amino acids. Germline-derived CDR1 and CDR2 are SQVTM and ANQGSEA. Trimming at V came to 4 bases and at J to 13 bases, leaving 6 bases not matched to a gene. The CDR3 reads CSVAYWDRVLTL. CDR3 in DNA: TGCAGCGTTGCCTACTGGGACAGGGTCCTGACTCTC.

The chain combines TRBV30 with TRBJ2-5, with D possibly called TRBD1 or TRBD2 (6 bases each). Looked up from germline, CDR1 is GTSNPN and CDR2 is SVGIG (reference sequence). Between the trimmed V and J ends, which lost 4 bases and 5 bases, there was a span of 17 bases. The length of the CDR3 is 14 residues. CDR3 protein: CAWTRGGRGETQYF. The DNA for the CDR3 is TGTGCCTGGACCCGAGGGGGTCGGGGGGAGACCCAGTACTTC.

There are a few counts of this clonotype. The chain carries TRBV12-3 or TRBV12-4 and TRBJ1-5, with D possibly matching TRBD1 (6 bases). This CDR3 comprises 14 residues. V was pared by 3 bases and J by 7 bases, with 13 bases between. The CDR3 bases are TGTGCCAGCAGTTTTGGCAGGGGTGAGCAGCCCCAGCATTTT. Translating it yields CASSFGRGEQPQHF.

V gene TRBV7-2 combines with J gene TRBJ2-1; perhaps TRBD2 as D (6 bases). The CDR3 spans 14 residues. Trimming took off 5 bases at V and 9 bases at J, with 17 bases between the two ends. Germline loops: CDR1 SGHTA, CDR2 FQGNSA. CDR3 protein: CASSPLGLRGEQFF. The DNA of the CDR3 is TGTGCCAGCAGCCCTTTGGGACTTCGCGGTGAGCAGTTCTTC. The full variable domain, in which reference TRBV7-2 and TRBJ2-1 provide the parts outside the CDR3, is GAGVSQSPSNKVTEKGKDVELRCDPISGHTALYWYRQSLGQGLEFLIYFQGNSAPDKSGLPSDRFSAERTGGSVSTLTIQRTQQEDSAVYLCASSPLGLRGEQFFGPGTRLTVL.

The chain is built from TRBV27 and TRBJ2-2; D perhaps matches TRBD2 (5 bases). The V gene's germline CDR1 is MNHEY and CDR2 SMNVEV (reference sequence). Trimming took off 2 bases at V and 7 bases at J, with 11 bases between the two ends. The CDR3 is made up of 14 amino acids. For the CDR3, the DNA is TGTGCCAGCAGTTTAGCGGGTAGAGGCGGGGAGCTGTTTTTT. It yields the protein CASSLAGRGGELFF.

The chain couples TRBV5-1 to TRBJ2-5; D not resolved. This CDR3 spans 11 amino acids. The germline V gene has CDR1 SGHRS and CDR2 YFSETQ. V was clipped by 5 bases and J by 4 bases, with 6 bases between them. CDR3: CASRDGETQYF. In nucleotides, the CDR3 is TGCGCCAGCAGAGATGGAGAGACCCAGTACTTC. Variable domain in full (rest from reference TRBV5-1 and TRBJ2-5): KAGVTQTPRYLIKTRGQQVTLSCSPISGHRSVSWYQQTPGQGLQFLFEYFSETQRNKGNFPGRFSGRQFSNSRSEMNVSTLELGDSALYLCASRDGETQYFGPGTRLLVL.

This clonotype was detected only a few times. V usage is TRBV6-5 and J usage is TRBJ2-3; D unclear. The germline V gene encodes CDR1 MNHEY and CDR2 SVGAGI. Trimming removed 0 bases from V and 4 bases from J, with 8 bases in between. The CDR3 runs 14 residues. DNA for the CDR3: TGTGCCAGCAGTTACTCATCCGGCCCAGATACGCAGTATTTT. This translates into CASSYSSGPDTQYF.